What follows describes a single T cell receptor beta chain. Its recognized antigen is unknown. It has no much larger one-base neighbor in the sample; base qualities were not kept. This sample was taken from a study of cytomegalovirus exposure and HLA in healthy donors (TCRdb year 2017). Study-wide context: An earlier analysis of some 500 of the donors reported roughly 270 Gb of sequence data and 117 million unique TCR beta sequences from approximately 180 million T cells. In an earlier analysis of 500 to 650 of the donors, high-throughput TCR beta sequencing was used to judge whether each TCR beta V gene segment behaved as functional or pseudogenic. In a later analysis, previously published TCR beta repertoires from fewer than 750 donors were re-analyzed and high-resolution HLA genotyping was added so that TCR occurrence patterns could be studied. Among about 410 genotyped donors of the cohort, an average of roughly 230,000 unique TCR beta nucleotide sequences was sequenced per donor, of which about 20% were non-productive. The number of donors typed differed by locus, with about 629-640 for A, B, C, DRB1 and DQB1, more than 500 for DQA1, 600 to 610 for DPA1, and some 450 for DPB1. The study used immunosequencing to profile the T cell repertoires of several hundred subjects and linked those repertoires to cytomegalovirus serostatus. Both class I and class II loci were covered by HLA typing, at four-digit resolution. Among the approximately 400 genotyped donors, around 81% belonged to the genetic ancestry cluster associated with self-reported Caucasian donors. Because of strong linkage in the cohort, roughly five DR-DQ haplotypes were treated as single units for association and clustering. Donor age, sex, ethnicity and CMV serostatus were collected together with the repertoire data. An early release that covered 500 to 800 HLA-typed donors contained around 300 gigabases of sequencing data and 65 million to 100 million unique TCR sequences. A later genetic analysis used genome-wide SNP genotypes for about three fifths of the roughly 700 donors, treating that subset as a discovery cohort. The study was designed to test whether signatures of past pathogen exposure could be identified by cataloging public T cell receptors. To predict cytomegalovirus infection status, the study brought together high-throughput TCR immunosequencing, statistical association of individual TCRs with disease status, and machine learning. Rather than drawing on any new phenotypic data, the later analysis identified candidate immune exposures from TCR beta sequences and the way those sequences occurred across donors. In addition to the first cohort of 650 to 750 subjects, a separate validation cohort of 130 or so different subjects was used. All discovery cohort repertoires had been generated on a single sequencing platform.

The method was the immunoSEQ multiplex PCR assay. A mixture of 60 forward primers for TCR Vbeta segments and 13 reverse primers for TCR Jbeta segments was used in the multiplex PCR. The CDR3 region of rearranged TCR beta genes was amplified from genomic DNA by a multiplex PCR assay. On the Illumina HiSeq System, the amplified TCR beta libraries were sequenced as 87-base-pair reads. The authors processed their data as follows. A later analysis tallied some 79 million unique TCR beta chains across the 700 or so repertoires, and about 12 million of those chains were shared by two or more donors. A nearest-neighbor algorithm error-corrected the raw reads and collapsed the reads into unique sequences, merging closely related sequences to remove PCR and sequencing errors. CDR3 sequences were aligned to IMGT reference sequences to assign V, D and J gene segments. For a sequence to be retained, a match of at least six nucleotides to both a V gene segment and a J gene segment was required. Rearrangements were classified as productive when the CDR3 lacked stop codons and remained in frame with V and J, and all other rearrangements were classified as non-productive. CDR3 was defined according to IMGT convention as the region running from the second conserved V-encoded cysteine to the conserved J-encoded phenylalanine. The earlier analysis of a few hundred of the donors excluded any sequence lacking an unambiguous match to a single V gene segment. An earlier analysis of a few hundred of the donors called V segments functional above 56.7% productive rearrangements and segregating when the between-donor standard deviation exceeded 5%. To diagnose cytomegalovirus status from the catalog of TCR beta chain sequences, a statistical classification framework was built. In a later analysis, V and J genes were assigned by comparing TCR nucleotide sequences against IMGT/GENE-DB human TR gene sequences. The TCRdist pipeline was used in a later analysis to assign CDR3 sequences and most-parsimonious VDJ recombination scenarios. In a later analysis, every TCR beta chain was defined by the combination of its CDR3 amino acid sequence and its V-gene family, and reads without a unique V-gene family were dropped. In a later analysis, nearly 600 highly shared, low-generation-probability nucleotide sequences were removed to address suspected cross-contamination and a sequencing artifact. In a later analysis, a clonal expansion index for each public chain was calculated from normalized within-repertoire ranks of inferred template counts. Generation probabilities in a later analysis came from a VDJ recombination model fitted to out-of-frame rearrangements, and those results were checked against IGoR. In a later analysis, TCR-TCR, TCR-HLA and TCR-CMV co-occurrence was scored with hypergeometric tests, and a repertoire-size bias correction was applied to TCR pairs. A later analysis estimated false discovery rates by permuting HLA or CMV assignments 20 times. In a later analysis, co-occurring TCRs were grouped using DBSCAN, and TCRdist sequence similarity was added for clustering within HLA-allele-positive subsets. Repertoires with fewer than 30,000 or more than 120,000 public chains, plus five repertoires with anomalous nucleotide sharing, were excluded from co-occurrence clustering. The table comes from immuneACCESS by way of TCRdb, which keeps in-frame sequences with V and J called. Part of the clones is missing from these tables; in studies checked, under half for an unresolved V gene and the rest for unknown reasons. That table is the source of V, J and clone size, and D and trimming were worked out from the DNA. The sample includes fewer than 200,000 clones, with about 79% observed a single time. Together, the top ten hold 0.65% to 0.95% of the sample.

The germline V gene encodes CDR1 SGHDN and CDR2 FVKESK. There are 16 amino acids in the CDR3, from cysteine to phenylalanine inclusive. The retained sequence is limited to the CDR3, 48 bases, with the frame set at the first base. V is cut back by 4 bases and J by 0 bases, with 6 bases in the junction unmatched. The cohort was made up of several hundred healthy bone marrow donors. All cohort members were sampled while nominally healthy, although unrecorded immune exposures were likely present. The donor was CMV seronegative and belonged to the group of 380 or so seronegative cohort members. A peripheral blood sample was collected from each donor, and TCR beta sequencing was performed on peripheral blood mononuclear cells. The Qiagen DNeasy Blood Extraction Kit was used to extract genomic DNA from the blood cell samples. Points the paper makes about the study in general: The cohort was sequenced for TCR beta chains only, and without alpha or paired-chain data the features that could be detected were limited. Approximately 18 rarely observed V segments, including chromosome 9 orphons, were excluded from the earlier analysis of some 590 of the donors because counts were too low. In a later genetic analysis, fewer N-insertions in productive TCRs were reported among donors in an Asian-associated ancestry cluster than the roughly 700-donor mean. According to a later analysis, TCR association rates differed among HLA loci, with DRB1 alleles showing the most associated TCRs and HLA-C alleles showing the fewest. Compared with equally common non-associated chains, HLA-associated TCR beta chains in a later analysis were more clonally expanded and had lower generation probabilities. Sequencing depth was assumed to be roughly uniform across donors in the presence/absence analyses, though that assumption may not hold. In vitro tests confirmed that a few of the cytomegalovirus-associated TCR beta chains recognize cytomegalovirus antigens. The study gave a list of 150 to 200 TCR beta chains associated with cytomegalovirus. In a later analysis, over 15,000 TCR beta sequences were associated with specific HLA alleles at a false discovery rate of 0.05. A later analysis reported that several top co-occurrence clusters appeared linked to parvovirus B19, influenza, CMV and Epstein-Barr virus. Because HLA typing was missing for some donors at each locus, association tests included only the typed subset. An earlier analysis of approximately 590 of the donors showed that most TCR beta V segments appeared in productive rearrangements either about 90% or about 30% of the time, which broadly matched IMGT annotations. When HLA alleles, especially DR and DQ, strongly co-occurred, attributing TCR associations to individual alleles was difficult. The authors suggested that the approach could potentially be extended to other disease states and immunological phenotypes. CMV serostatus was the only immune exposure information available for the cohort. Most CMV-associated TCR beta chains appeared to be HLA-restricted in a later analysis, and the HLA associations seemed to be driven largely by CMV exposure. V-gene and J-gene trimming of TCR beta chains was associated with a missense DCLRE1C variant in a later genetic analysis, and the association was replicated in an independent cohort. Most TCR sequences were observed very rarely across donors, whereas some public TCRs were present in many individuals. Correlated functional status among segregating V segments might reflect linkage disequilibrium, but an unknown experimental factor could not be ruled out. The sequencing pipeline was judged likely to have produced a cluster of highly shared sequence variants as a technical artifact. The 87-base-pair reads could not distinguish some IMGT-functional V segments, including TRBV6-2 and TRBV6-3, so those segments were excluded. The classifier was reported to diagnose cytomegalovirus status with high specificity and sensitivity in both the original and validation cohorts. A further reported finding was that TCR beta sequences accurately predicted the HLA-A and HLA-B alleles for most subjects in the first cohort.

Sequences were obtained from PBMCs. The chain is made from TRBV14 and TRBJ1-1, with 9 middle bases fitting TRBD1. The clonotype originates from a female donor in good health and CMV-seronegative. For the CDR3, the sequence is CASSRWTGAMNTEAFF. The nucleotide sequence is TGTGCCAGCAGCCGCTGGACAGGGGCTATGAACACTGAAGCTTTCTTT.